The clone carrying this T cell receptor (beta chain) was counted between two and nine times. The antigen is undetermined. A single base separates this from a much larger clone, so it may be a read error. These data originate in a study of T cells in Graves' hyperthyroidism and ophthalmopathy. Whole-study results and caveats: Through a model of 13 V-J features, ophthalmopathy was separated from stable hyperthyroidism.

There were TCR beta CDR3 regions amplified from RNA transcripts. An initial round of RT-PCR targeting the TCR CDR3 relied on the HTBI primer set. TCRdb called the multiplex PCR reads again in MiXCR, with one record for every CDR3 protein. Of around 690,000 distinct CDR3 sequences in the sample, 17% are singletons; the top ten hold 15% to 17%. This CDR3 spans 14 amino acids. With 3 bases removed from V and 9 bases from J, the gap between germline ends came to 15 bases. Germline lookup yields CDR1 MNHEY and CDR2 SMNVEV (reference sequence). A lack of ophthalmopathy progression within 18 months defined stable Graves' hyperthyroidism. Disease duration under 2 months; hyperthyroidism patients were aged 18 to 65. Patients having uncontrolled infection, another autoimmune disease, pregnancy or lactation were not included.

The sequenced sample consisted of blood. The V call is TRBV27, the J call TRBJ2-1; D unresolved. The sequence came from a man aged 45-60 years with Graves' hyperthyroidism. The CDR3 spells CASSFGSRNSEQFF. CDR3 in DNA: TGTGCCAGCAGTTTTGGATCGCGGAACAGTGAGCAGTTCTTC.